This record concerns one TCR beta chain sequence. The CDR3 extends over 13 amino acids. Trimming cost V 2 bases and J 8 bases, with 10 bases left between them. Germline-derived CDR1 and CDR2 are SEHNR and FQNEAQ (reference sequence). The data belong to a study of blood T cell repertoires in COVID-19. Study in general: Both acute and convalescent COVID-19 samples were obtained from the United States, Italy and Spain. PBMCs, B-cell-depleted T cells, or T cells provided the cDNA or gDNA that made up the material.

Assay: immunoSEQ multiplex PCR; the TCRdb copy retains only in-frame clones and omits some. The sample yields a few hundred thousand clones, about 85% seen once. The source is a woman aged 55 to 70 who had recovered from COVID-19. Sequencing input: peripheral blood. The chain has TRBV7-9 and TRBJ2-1; D is unclear. Here the CDR3 DNA reads TGTGCCAGCAGCTTAATCCTTTTAGATGAGCAGTTCTTC. Translation: CASSLILLDEQFF.